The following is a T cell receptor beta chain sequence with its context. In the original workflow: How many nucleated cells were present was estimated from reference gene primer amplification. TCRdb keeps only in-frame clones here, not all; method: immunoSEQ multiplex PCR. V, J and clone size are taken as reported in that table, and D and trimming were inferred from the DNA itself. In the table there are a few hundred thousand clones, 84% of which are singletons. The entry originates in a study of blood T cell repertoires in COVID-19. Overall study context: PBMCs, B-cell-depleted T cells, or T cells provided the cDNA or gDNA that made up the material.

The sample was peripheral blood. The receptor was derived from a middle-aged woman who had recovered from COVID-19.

The CDR3 nucleotides read TGTGCCAGCACGGAGTTAGGGGAGCTGTTTTTT. Translation gives CASTELGELFF. V gene TRBV2 combines with J gene TRBJ2-2; D is unclear. The V end was cut by 7 bases, the J end by 8 bases, with 8 bases between. The CDR3 is made up of 11 amino acids. The germline V gene has CDR1 SNHLY and CDR2 FYNNEI.